A single sample is the source of the 16 T cell receptor beta chains below, sequenced in a study of T cell responses to AZD1222 COVID-19 vaccine. Produced via immunoSEQ multiplex PCR; TCRdb's table is partial and in-frame only. There are 190,000 or so clones in the sample; more than 85% occur only once, and under 4% lies in the top ten. The sample consisted of peripheral blood, taken 28 days after the second AZD1222 dose. These receptors were taken from an adult who received the AZD1222 COVID-19 vaccine.

This clone came up many times. The rearrangement uses TRBV3-1 (or the pseudogene TRBV3-2) and TRBJ2-1; maybe TRBD1 (5 bases). The CDR3 sequence is 11 residues long. V lost 4 bases and J lost 10, with 8 bases in between. The germline gives CDR1 LGHDT, CDR2 YNNKEL (reference sequence). CDR3 nucleotides: TGTGCCAGCAGCCTACAGGAAGAGCAGTTCTTC. Its translation is CASSLQEEQFF.

This clone was picked up one time. J is TRBJ2-7 and V is TRBV19; 10 bases line up with TRBD1. This CDR3 has 15 amino acids. J gave up 3 bases and V 9 bases, and 11 bases lay outside the gene matches. CDR1 is LNHDA, CDR2 SQIVND, per germline (reference sequence). The chain's CDR3 is CASKETGTGDYEQYF. In DNA form, the CDR3 reads TGTGCCAGCAAAGAAACCGGGACAGGGGACTACGAGCAGTACTTC.

This clone appeared once. The chain uses TRBV7-3 and TRBJ2-1; D gene ambiguous. CDR3 length: 13 residues. Trimming stripped 2 bases from V and 5 bases from J, with 7 bases between. Germline CDR1 reads SGHTA; CDR2 reads FQGTGA. The CDR3 sequence is CASSLEHHNEQFF. The CDR3 nucleotides are TGTGCCAGCAGCTTAGAACATCACAATGAGCAGTTCTTC.

This chain joins TRBV27 and TRBJ2-5, with D hard to call. The germline CDR1 and CDR2 sequences are MNHEY and SMNVEV (reference sequence). The CDR3 runs 13 residues. V lost 6 bases, J lost 1 base, and 9 bases lay in between. The CDR3 loop is CASSGPAQETQYF. CDR3 DNA: TGTGCCAGCAGCGGCCCGGCCCAAGAGACCCAGTACTTC.

The chain carries TRBV3-1 (or the pseudogene TRBV3-2) and TRBJ2-7; 11 positions agree with TRBD2. Germline assignment: CDR1 LGHDT and CDR2 YNNKEL (reference sequence). J was trimmed by 0 bases and V by 4 bases; bases with no gene match: 8. This CDR3 spans 17 amino acids. The CDR3 spells CASSLGVAGGDSYEQYF. DNA of the CDR3: TGTGCCAGCAGCCTTGGGGTAGCGGGAGGGGACTCCTACGAGCAGTACTTC.

The count of this clone is one. The chain is built from TRBV3-1 (or the pseudogene TRBV3-2) and TRBJ2-7, with D perhaps assigned TRBD1 or TRBD2 (5 bases each). V gave up 4 bases and J gave up 1 base, with 14 bases separating them. The CDR3 covers 15 residues. Germline values: CDR1 LGHDT, CDR2 YNNKEL (reference sequence). This chain's CDR3 is CASSPRGRGSYEQYF. The CDR3 region has the DNA TGTGCCAGCAGCCCACGGGGCCGAGGGTCCTACGAGCAGTACTTC.

This chain uses TRBV6-2 or TRBV6-3 with TRBJ2-7; the D gene could be TRBD1 or TRBD2 (5 bases each). With 5 bases removed from V and 4 bases from J, the gap between germline ends came to 18 bases. The CDR3 is 15 amino acids. CDR1 and CDR2 (germline): MNHEY, SVGEGT. The CDR3 coding sequence is TGTGCCAGCAGTGCAGCTGGGGGTGTGAGGTACGAGCAGTACTTC. This encodes CASSAAGGVRYEQYF.

The rearrangement uses TRBV28 and TRBJ2-1, with a possible D match to TRBD2 (6 bases). Trimming removed 7 bases at V and 7 bases at J, with 11 bases between. CDR1 and CDR2 from the germline V gene are MDHEN and SYDVKM. The CDR3 spans 12 residues. The CDR3 DNA follows: TGTGCCAGCACGGCGGGGCTAAATGAGCAGTTCTTC. This translates into CASTAGLNEQFF.

The chain recombines TRBV30 with TRBJ1-4; 8 positions agree with TRBD1. The CDR3 is made up of 14 amino acids. V lost 4 bases to trimming and J lost 8 bases; unmatched junction nucleotides: 9. Germline V gives CDR1 GTSNPN, CDR2 SVGIG (reference sequence). The CDR3 protein is CAWTPGQGGEKLFF. In DNA form, the CDR3 reads TGTGCCTGGACCCCCGGACAGGGAGGAGAAAAACTGTTTTTT.

The chain carries TRBV27 and TRBJ2-2, with D possibly matching TRBD2 (5 bases). Trimming stripped 9 bases from V and 0 bases from J, with 11 bases between. Germline V gene sequence: CDR1 MNHEY, CDR2 SMNVEV (reference sequence). The CDR3 consists of 14 residues. The CDR3 reads CASKRGTNTGELFF. For the CDR3, the DNA is TGTGCCAGTAAAAGAGGGACGAACACCGGGGAGCTGTTTTTT.

V and J are TRBV2 and TRBJ2-4; TRBD2 aligns across 9 bases. Germline assignment: CDR1 SNHLY and CDR2 FYNNEI. Trimming cost V 8 bases and J 0 bases; bases outside gene matches: 5. The CDR3 runs 15 residues. Here the CDR3 DNA reads TGTGCCAGCGGAGCGGGAGGCTTAGCCAAAAACATTCAGTACTTC. Translating gives CASGAGGLAKNIQYF.

This clone came up once. J is TRBJ2-5 and V is TRBV15; TRBD2 is a possible D gene (5 bases). V lost 0 bases and J 5 bases, leaving 16 bases between the germline ends. This CDR3 spans 16 amino acids. Germline CDR1 is LNHNV and CDR2 is YYDKDF (reference sequence). CDR3 region: CATSRDLGRGMETQYF. The DNA of the CDR3 is TGTGCCACCAGCAGAGATCTCGGCAGAGGGATGGAGACCCAGTACTTC.

Concerning this clone itself: The same CDR3 also results from other DNA sequences found in this sample. The rearrangement joins TRBV27 to TRBJ1-5; the D is unclear. The germline V and J ends were trimmed by 8 bases and 4 bases, with 9 bases remaining between them. The CDR3 has 12 residues. The germline V gene encodes CDR1 MNHEY and CDR2 SMNVEV (reference sequence). The chain's CDR3 is CASSRGNQPQHF. The CDR3, as DNA: TGTGCCAGCTCGAGAGGGAATCAGCCCCAGCATTTT.

The V call is TRBV5-1, the J call TRBJ1-2; 10 bases map to TRBD1. CDR1 and CDR2 (germline): SGHRS, YFSETQ. Trimming removed 5 bases from V and 6 bases from J; junction bases left unmatched: 4. The CDR3 loop spans 13 amino acids. The CDR3 is CASSTGQGDGYTF. The CDR3 DNA reads as TGCGCCAGCAGTACCGGACAGGGGGATGGCTACACCTTC. Full variable domain (outside the CDR3, taken from reference TRBV5-1 and TRBJ1-2): KAGVTQTPRYLIKTRGQQVTLSCSPISGHRSVSWYQQTPGQGLQFLFEYFSETQRNKGNFPGRFSGRQFSNSRSEMNVSTLELGDSALYLCASSTGQGDGYTFGSGTRLTVV.

The genes are TRBV7-6 and TRBJ2-3; 12 positions agree with TRBD2. This CDR3 has 16 residues. Germline V lookup: CDR1 SGHVS, CDR2 FNYEAQ. Unmatched junction bases numbered 6, after V lost 5 bases and J lost 3 bases. For the CDR3, the DNA is TGTGCCAGCAGCCCCGGACTAGCGGGAACTACAGATACGCAGTATTTT. Residues: CASSPGLAGTTDTQYF.

The chain has TRBV28 and TRBJ2-5; a possible D gene is TRBD2 (6 bases). The CDR3 is 14 residues long. CDR1 is MDHEN, CDR2 SYDVKM, per germline. The V and J ends lost 8 bases and 2 bases respectively, with 15 bases between them. CDR3 protein: CASSELSGQETQYF. DNA of the CDR3: TGTGCCAGCTCCGAATTAAGCGGGCAAGAGACCCAGTACTTC. Full variable domain (missing parts from reference TRBV28 and TRBJ2-5): DVKVTQSSRYLVKRTGEKVFLECVQDMDHENMFWYRQDPGLGLRLIYFSYDVKMKEKGDIPEGYSVSREKKERFSLILESASTNQTSMYLCASSELSGQETQYFGPGTRLLVL.